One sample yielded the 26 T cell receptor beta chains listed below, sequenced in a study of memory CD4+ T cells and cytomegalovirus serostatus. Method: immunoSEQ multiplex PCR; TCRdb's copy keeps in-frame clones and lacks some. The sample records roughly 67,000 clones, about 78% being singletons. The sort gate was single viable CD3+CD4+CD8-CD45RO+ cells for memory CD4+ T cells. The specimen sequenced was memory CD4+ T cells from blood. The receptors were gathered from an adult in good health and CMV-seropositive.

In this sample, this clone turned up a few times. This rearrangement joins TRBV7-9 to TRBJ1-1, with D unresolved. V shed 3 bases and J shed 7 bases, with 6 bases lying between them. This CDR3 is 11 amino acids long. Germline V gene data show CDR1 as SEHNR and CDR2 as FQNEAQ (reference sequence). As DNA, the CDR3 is TGTGCCAGCAGCTTTAAGAGTGAAGCTTTCTTT. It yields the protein CASSFKSEAFF.

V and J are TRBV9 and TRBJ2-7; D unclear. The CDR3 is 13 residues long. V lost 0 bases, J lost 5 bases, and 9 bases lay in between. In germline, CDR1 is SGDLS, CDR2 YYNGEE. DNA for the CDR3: TGTGCCAGCAGCGTAGATGAATGGGACGAGCAGTACTTC. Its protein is CASSVDEWDEQYF. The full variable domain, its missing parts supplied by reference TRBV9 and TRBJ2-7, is DSGVTQTPKHLITATGQRVTLRCSPRSGDLSVYWYQQSLDQGLQFLIQYYNGEERAKGNILERFSAQQFPDLHSELNLSSLELGDSALYFCASSVDEWDEQYFGPGTRLTVT.

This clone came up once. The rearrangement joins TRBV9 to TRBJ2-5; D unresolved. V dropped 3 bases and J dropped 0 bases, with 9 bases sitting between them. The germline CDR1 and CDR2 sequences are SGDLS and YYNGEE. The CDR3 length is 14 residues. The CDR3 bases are TGTGCCAGCAGCGCCGACCCTAACCAAGAGACCCAGTACTTC. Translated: CASSADPNQETQYF.

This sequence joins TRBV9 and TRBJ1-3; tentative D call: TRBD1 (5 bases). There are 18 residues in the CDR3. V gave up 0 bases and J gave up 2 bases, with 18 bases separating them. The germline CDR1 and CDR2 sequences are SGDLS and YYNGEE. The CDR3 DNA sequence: TGTGCCAGCAGCGTAGACGGTTGGGGCAGCGCCGCTGGAAACACCATATATTTT. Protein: CASSVDGWGSAAGNTIYF.

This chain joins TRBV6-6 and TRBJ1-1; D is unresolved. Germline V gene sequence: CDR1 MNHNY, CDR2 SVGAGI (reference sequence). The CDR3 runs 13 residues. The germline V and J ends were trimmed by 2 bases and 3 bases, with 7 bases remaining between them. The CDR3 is CASSYGQDTEAFF. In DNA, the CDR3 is TGTGCCAGCAGTTACGGGCAGGACACTGAAGCTTTCTTT.

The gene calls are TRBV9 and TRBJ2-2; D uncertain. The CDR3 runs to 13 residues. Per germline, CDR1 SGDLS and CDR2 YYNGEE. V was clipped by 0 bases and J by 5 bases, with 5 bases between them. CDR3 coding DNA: TGTGCCAGCAGCGTAGCGGTGACCGGGGAGCTGTTTTTT. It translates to CASSVAVTGELFF.

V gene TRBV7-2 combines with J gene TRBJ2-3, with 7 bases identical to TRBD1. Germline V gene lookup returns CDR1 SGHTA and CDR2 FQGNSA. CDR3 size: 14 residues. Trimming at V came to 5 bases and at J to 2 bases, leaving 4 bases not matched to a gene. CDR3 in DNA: TGTGCCAGCAGCCGGGGACAGTCCACAGATACGCAGTATTTT. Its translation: CASSRGQSTDTQYF.

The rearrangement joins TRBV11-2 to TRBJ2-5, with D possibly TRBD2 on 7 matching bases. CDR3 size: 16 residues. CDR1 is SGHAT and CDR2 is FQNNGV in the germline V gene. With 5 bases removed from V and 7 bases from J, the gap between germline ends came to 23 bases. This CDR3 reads CASSPIRGRGGATQYF. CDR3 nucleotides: TGTGCCAGCAGCCCAATAAGGGGGAGGGGAGGAGCGACCCAGTACTTC.

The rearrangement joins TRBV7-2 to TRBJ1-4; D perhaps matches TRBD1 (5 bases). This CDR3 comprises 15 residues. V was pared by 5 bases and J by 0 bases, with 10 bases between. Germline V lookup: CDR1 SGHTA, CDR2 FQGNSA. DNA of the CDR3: TGTGCCAGCAGCATTACAGGAGCAACTAATGAAAAACTGTTTTTT. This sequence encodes CASSITGATNEKLFF. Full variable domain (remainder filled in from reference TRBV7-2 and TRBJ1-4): GAGVSQSPSNKVTEKGKDVELRCDPISGHTALYWYRQSLGQGLEFLIYFQGNSAPDKSGLPSDRFSAERTGGSVSTLTIQRTQQEDSAVYLCASSITGATNEKLFFGSGTQLSVL.

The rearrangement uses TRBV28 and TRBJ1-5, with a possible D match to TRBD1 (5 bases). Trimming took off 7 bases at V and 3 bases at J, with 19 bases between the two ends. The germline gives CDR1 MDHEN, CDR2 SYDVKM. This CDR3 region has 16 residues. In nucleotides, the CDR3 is TGTGCCAGCACCCCCGGGGGGAGGCGTCACAATCAGCCCCAGCATTTT. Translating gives CASTPGGRRHNQPQHF.

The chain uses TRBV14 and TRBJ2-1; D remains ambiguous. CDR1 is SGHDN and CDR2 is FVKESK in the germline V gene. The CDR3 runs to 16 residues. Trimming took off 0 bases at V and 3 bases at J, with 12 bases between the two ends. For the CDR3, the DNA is TGTGCCAGCAGCCAAGATCGGGCAGACGACTACAATGAGCAGTTCTTC. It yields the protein CASSQDRADDYNEQFF.

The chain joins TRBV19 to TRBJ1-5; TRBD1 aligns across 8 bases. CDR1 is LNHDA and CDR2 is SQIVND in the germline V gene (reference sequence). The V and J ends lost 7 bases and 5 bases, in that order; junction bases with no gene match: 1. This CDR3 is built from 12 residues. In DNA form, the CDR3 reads TGTGCCAGTACCAGGGGGCATCAGCCCCAGCATTTT. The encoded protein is CASTRGHQPQHF.

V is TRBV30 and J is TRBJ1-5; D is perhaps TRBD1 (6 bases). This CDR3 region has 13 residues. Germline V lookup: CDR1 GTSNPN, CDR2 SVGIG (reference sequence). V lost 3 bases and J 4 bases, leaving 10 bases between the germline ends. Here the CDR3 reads CAWSPGVNQPQHF. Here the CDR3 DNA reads TGTGCCTGGAGCCCAGGGGTGAATCAGCCCCAGCATTTT.

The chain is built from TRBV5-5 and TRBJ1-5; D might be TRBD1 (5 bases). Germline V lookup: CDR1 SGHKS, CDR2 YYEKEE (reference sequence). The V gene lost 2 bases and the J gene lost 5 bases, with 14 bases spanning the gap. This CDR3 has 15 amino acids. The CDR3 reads CASSFDTRGYQPQHF. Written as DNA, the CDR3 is TGTGCCAGCAGCTTCGACACTCGGGGGTATCAGCCCCAGCATTTT. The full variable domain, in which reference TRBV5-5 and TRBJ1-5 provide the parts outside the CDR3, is DAGVTQSPTHLIKTRGQQVTLRCSPISGHKSVSWYQQVLGQGPQFIFQYYEKEERGRGNFPDRFSARQFPNYSSELNVNALLLGDSALYLCASSFDTRGYQPQHFGDGTRLSIL.

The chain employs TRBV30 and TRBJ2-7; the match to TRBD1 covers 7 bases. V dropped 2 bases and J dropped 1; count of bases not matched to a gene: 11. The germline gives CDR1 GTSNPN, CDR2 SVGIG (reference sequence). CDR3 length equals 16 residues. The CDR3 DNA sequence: TGTGCCTGGAGTCCCCCCGGGACAGCGCATTCCTACGAGCAGTACTTC. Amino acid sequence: CAWSPPGTAHSYEQYF.

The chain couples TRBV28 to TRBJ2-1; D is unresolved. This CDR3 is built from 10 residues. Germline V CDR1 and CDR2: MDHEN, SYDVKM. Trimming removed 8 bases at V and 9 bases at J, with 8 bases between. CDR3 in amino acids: CASRRSEQFF. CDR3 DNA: TGTGCCAGCCGGCGGAGTGAGCAGTTCTTC. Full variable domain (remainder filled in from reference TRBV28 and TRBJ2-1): DVKVTQSSRYLVKRTGEKVFLECVQDMDHENMFWYRQDPGLGLRLIYFSYDVKMKEKGDIPEGYSVSREKKERFSLILESASTNQTSMYLCASRRSEQFFGPGTRLTVL.

The CDR3 loop reads CASSPPPGEGGGYTF. CDR3 bases: TGCGCCAGCAGCCCCCCCCCAGGGGAGGGTGGTGGCTACACCTTC. The gene calls are TRBV4-1 and TRBJ1-2, with D possibly being TRBD1 (6 bases). Trimming left V 4 bases short and J 7 bases short, with 19 bases between. From germline, CDR1 is MGHRA and CDR2 YSYEKL. This CDR3 region has 15 residues.

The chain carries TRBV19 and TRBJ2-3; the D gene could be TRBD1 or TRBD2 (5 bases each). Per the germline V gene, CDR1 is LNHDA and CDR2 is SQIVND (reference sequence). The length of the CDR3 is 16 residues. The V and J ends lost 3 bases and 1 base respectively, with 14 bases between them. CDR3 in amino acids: CASSINPGPRTDTQYF. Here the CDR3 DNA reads TGTGCCAGTAGTATCAACCCGGGACCTCGCACAGATACGCAGTATTTT.

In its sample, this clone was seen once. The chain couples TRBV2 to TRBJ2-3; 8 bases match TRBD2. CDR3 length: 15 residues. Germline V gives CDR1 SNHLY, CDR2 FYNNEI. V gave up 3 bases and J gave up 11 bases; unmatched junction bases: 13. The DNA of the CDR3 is TGTGCCAGCAGTGACCTGACTAGCGCTGATCTGGAGCAGTATTTT. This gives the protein CASSDLTSADLEQYF.

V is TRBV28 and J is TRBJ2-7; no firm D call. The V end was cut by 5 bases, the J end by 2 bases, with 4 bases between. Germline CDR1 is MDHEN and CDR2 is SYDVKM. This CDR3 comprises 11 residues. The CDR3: CASSLAYEQYF. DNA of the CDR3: TGTGCCAGCAGTCTTGCCTACGAGCAGTACTTC.

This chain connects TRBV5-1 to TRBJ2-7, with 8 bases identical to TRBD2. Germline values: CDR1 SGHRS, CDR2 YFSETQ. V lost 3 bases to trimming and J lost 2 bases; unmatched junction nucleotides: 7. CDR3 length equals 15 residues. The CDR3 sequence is CASSSTGGGTYEQYF. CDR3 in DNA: TGCGCCAGCAGCTCTACGGGAGGGGGGACCTACGAGCAGTACTTC. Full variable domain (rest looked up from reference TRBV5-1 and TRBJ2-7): KAGVTQTPRYLIKTRGQQVTLSCSPISGHRSVSWYQQTPGQGLQFLFEYFSETQRNKGNFPGRFSGRQFSNSRSEMNVSTLELGDSALYLCASSSTGGGTYEQYFGPGTRLTVT.

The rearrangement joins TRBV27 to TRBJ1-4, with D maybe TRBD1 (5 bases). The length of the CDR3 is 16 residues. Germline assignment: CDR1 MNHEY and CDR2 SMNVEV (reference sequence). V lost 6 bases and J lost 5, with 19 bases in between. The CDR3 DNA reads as TGTGCCAGCAGGATCTCGTGGGGCTCCTTGAATGAAAAACTGTTTTTT. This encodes CASRISWGSLNEKLFF.

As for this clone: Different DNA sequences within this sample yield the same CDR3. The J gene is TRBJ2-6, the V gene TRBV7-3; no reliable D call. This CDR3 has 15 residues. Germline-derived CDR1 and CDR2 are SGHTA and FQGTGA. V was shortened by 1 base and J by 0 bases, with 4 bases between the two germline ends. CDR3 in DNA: TGTGCCAGCAGCTTAAGGGGCTCTGGGGCCAACGTCCTGACTTTC. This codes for CASSLRGSGANVLTF.

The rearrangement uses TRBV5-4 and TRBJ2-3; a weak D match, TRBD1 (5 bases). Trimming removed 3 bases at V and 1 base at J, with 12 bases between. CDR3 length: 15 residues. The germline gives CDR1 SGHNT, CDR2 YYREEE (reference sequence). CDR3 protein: CASSSSVGGTDTQYF. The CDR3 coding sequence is TGTGCCAGCAGCTCCTCGGTAGGGGGCACAGATACGCAGTATTTT. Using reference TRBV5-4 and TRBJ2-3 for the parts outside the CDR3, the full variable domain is ETGVTQSPTHLIKTRGQQVTLRCSSQSGHNTVSWYQQALGQGPQFIFQYYREEENGRGNFPPRFSGLQFPNYSSELNVNALELDDSALYLCASSSSVGGTDTQYFGPGTRLTVL.

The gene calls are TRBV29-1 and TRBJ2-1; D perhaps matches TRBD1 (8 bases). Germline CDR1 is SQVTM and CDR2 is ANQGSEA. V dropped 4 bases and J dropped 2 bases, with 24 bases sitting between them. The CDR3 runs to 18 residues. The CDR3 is CSVASTGVPGGAYNEQFF. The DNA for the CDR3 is TGCAGCGTTGCGTCGACAGGGGTACCGGGGGGCGCCTACAATGAGCAGTTCTTC.

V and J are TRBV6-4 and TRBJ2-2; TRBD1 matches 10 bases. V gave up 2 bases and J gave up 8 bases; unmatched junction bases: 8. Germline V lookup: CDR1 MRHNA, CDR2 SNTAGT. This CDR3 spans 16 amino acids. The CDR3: CASSDRDRGLDGELFF. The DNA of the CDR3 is TGTGCCAGCAGTGACCGTGACAGGGGGCTGGATGGGGAGCTGTTTTTT.